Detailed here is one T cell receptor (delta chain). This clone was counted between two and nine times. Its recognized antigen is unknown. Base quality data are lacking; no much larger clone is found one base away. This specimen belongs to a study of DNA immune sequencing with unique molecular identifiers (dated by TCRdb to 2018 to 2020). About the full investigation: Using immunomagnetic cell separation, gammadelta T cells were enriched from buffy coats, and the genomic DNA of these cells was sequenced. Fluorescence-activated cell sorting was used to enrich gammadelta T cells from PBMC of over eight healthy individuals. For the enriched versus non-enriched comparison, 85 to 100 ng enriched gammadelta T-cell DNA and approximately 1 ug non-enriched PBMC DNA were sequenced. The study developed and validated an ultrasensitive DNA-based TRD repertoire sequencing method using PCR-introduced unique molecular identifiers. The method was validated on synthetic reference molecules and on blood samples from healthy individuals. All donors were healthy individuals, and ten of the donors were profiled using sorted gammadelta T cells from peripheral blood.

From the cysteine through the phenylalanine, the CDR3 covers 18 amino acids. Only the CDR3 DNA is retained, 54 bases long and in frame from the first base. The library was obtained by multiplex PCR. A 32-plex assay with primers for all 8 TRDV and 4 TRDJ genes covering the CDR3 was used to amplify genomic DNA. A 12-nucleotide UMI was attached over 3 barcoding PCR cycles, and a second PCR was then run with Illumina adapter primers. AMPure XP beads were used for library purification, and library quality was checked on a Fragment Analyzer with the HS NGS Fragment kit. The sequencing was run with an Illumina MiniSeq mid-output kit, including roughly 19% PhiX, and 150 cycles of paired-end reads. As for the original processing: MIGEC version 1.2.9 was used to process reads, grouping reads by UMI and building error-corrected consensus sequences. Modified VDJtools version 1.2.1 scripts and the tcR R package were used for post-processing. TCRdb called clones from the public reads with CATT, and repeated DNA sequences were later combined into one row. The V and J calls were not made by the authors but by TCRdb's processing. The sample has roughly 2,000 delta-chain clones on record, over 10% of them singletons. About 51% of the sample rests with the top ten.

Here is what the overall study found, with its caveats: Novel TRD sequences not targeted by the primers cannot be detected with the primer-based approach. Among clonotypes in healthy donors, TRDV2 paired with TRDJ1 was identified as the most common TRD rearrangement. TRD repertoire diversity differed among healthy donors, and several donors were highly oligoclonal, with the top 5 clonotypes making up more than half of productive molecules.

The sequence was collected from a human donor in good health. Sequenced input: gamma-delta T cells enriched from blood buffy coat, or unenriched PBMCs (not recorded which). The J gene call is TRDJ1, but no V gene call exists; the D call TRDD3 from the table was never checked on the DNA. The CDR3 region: CALGEPNSYVTGIDKLIF. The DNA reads TGTGCTCTTGGGGAGCCCAATTCCTACGTGACTGGGATCGATAAACTCATCTTT.